This T cell receptor beta chain appears in the sequencing data of a study of T cell clusters in autoimmune cytopenias. Concerning this clonotype: Its target is unknown.

Multiplex touch-down PCR amplified TRB using TRB-A and TRB-B pools in one tube. TCRdb derives one entry per CDR3 protein from the multiplex PCR reads, leaving out DNA. The sample includes over 7,500 distinct CDR3 sequences. The germline V gene encodes CDR1 SGHVS and CDR2 FNYEAQ. The CDR3 has 15 residues. Tens of thousands of genome equivalents of blood DNA were amplified for TRB. Study observations and caveats: TRB repertoire shifts in secondary cytopenia and chronic lymphocytic leukemia mostly reflected lymphoma, not autoimmunity.

The J gene is TRBJ1-2, the V gene TRBV7-6; TCRdb's D gene call, TRBD1, goes unchecked for lack of DNA. Sequences were obtained from peripheral blood. The TCR originated in a human donor with an autoimmune cytopenia or autoimmune hepatitis (not recorded which). Here the CDR3 reads CASSLVAGADYGYTF.